This TCR beta chain appears in the sequencing data of a study of blood T cell repertoires in COVID-19. Overall study: Acute-phase and convalescent COVID-19 samples originated in the United States, Italy and Spain.

Authors' methods: The assay estimated nucleated cells by amplifying reference gene primers. TCRdb's copy holds only in-frame clones and misses some; the assay was immunoSEQ multiplex PCR. V and J calls and clone size come straight from that table; D and trimming were deduced from the DNA. The sample lists 250,000 to 350,000 clones; 75% to 90% were seen once. V was cut by 6 bases and J by 0 bases, with 9 bases left in between. Germline CDR1 reads LNHDA; CDR2 reads SQIVND (reference sequence). This CDR3 comprises 14 residues. The chain couples TRBV19 to TRBJ2-1; TRBD2 might be the D (5 bases). The clonotype was recovered from a woman in her thirties who had recovered from COVID-19. Sequencing input: peripheral blood. The DNA for the CDR3 is TGTGCCAGTAGGGTAGGGAGCTCCTACAATGAGCAGTTCTTC. This codes for CASRVGSSYNEQFF.